These 14 T cell receptor beta chains were sequenced from one sample in a study of patients and donors after allogeneic stem cell transplantation. Via MiXCR, TCRdb re-called the RT-PCR reads, giving one row per CDR3 protein. In the table there are roughly 960,000 distinct CDR3 sequences, roughly 18% of which are singletons. The sample consisted of blood, either unsorted or a sorted T cell fraction (not recorded which). These TCRs come from a human donor who was either an allogeneic HSCT recipient or a stem cell or donor lymphocyte infusion donor (not recorded which). It is not recorded whose cells these are; they may come from a transplant donor.

This chain joins TRBV20-1 and TRBJ1-2; 8 nucleotides align to TRBD1. The J segment lost 5 bases and the V segment lost 6 bases, leaving 8 bases of the junction unmatched. The germline CDR1 and CDR2 sequences are DFQATT and SNEGSKA (reference sequence). This CDR3 region has 13 residues. The CDR3 loop reads CSATDRAGYGYTF. CDR3 DNA sequence: TGCAGTGCCACGGACAGGGCCGGATATGGCTACACCTTC.

This clonotype appeared a few times. The chain employs TRBV5-1 and TRBJ2-7, with D hard to call. Trimming cost V 4 bases and J 2 bases, with 13 bases left between them. This CDR3 has 14 residues. CDR1 and CDR2 (germline): SGHRS, YFSETQ. CDR3 nucleotide sequence: TGCGCCAGCAGCCTTATACCCAACACCTACGAGCAGTACTTC. Translating it yields CASSLIPNTYEQYF.

The rearrangement uses TRBV7-9 and TRBJ2-7, with unresolved D. Trimming stripped 4 bases from V and 6 bases from J, with 13 bases between. CDR1 is SEHNR and CDR2 is FQNEAQ in the germline V gene (reference sequence). The CDR3 loop spans 13 amino acids. Written as DNA, the CDR3 is TGTGCCAGCAGCTCCGTAGTTTTTCCCGAGCAGTACTTC. It is translated as CASSSVVFPEQYF.

The CDR3 region is CASSFRTGGHNTDTQYF. In DNA, the CDR3 is TGTGCCAGCAGTTTTAGGACAGGCGGACACAACACAGATACGCAGTATTTT. The chain employs TRBV12-3 or TRBV12-4 and TRBJ2-3; 7 bases agree with TRBD1. The V gene end was trimmed by 3 bases and the J gene end by 2 bases; junction bases not matched to a gene: 11. This CDR3 has 17 amino acids.

There are a few counts of this clonotype. The CDR3 protein is CASSKEPRDKNIQYF. CDR3 DNA sequence: TGTGCCAGCAGCAAGGAACCCAGGGACAAAAACATTCAGTACTTC. The chain has TRBV21-1 and TRBJ2-4; TRBD1, the D gene given by the table, was not confirmed from the DNA. TRBV21-1 has pseudogene status. This CDR3 spans 15 amino acids.

The chain is built from TRBV2 and TRBJ1-2; 8 bases fit TRBD1. This CDR3 contains 13 residues. The V segment lost 7 bases and the J segment 8 bases; nucleotides outside the gene matches: 9. Germline V gives CDR1 SNHLY, CDR2 FYNNEI. CDR3: CASTQTGDLGYTF. The CDR3 DNA reads TGTGCCAGCACACAGACAGGGGACTTGGGCTACACCTTC.

The V call is TRBV6-1, the J call TRBJ1-1; maybe TRBD1 (6 bases). The CDR3 covers 13 residues. CDR1 is MNHNS, CDR2 SASEGT, per germline. Trimming stripped 8 bases from V and 6 bases from J, with 16 bases between. CDR3 sequence reads: CASSKGGVAEAFF. DNA of the CDR3: TGTGCCAGCTCCAAGGGGGGGGTCGCTGAAGCTTTCTTT.

This clonotype has a handful of counts. The chain couples TRBV5-1 to TRBJ2-5; 8 bases match TRBD2. The CDR3 is made up of 16 amino acids. The junction had 9 bases not matched to a gene; V was cut back by 3 bases and J by 2 bases. CDR1 SGHRS and CDR2 YFSETQ come from the germline V gene. CDR3 nucleotides: TGCGCCAGCAGCTGGAGCGGGAGTGTAAGGCAAGAGACCCAGTACTTC. Amino acids: CASSWSGSVRQETQYF.

In its sample, this clonotype was seen a few times. An end of the junction does not agree with germline; a read error may underlie this. The rearrangement uses TRBV18 and TRBJ2-7; no reliable D call. The CDR3 contains 12 residues. Germline V CDR1 and CDR2: KGHSH, LQKENI. The CDR3 nucleotides are TGTGCCAGCTCACCCGGCCCGCCTGGCTTAATATTC. Translating gives CASSPGPPGLIF.

This chain connects TRBV11-2 to TRBJ2-2; D unresolved. The CDR3 covers 12 residues. Between the trimmed V and J ends, which lost 10 bases and 4 bases, there was a span of 10 bases. Germline V lookup: CDR1 SGHAT, CDR2 FQNNGV. CDR3: CATAVGTGELFF. The DNA of the CDR3 is TGTGCCACCGCTGTAGGCACCGGGGAGCTGTTTTTT.

In this sample, this clonotype turned up a few times. This chain connects TRBV12-3 or TRBV12-4 to TRBJ2-1, with D hard to call. The CDR3 runs to 14 residues. Trimming took 3 bases from V and 4 from J, leaving 10 bases between them. CDR3 loop: CASSFRVPYNEQFF. CDR3 coding DNA: TGTGCCAGCAGTTTTAGGGTTCCGTACAATGAGCAGTTCTTC.

The rearrangement uses TRBV5-1 and TRBJ2-5, with TRBD2 matching over 7 bases. This CDR3 region has 16 residues. The germline gives CDR1 SGHRS, CDR2 YFSETQ. With V trimmed by 4 bases and J by 7 bases, 16 bases remained unmatched. CDR3 sequence reads: CASSAWGGASRGTQYF. CDR3 in DNA: TGCGCCAGCAGCGCGTGGGGGGGAGCATCAAGAGGGACCCAGTACTTC.

V is TRBV5-5 and J is TRBJ1-2; D is uncertain. The CDR3 spans 13 residues. Germline loops: CDR1 SGHKS, CDR2 YYEKEE (reference sequence). V lost 2 bases to trimming and J lost 8 bases, with 13 bases between them. The CDR3 loop is CASSFPSSDGYTF. In DNA, the CDR3 is TGTGCCAGCAGCTTTCCCTCGTCAGACGGCTACACCTTC.

V is TRBV6-5 and J is TRBJ2-3, with 8 bases lining up with TRBD2. CDR1 and CDR2 from the germline V gene are MNHEY and SVGAGI. V dropped 0 bases and J dropped 2; count of bases not matched to a gene: 7. The length of the CDR3 is 17 residues. The CDR3 coding sequence is TGTGCCAGCAGTTACTCGAGATTAGCGGGGAACACAGATACGCAGTATTTT. Translating gives CASSYSRLAGNTDTQYF.